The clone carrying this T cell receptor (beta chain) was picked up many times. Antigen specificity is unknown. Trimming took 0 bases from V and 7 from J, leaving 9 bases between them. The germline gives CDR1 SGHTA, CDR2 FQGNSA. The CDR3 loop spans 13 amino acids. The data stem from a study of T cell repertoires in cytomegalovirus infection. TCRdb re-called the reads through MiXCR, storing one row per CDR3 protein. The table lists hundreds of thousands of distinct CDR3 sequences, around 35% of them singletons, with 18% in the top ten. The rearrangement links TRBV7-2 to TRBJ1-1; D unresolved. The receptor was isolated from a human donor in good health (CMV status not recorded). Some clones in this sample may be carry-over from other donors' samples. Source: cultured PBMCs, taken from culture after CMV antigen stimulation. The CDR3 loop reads CASSLARTSEAFF. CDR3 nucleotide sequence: TGTGCCAGCAGCTTAGCGCGGACGAGTGAAGCTTTCTTT.